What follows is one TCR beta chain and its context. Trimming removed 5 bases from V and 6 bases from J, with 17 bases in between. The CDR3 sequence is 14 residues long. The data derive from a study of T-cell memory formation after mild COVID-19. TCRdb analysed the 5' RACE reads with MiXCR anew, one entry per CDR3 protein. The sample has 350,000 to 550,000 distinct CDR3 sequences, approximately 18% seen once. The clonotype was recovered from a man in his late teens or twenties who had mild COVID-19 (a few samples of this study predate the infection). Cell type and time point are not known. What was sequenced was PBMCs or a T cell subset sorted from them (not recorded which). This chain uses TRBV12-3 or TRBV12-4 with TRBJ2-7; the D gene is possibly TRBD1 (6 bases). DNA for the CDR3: TGTGCCAGCAGTAAACGGACAGCCGAGGGCGAGCAGTACTTC. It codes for CASSKRTAEGEQYF.